Below are 8 T cell receptor beta chains sequenced from a single sample in a study of tumor-infiltrating lymphocytes in primary liver carcinoma. Co-extraction yielded RNA and DNA from 20-30 mg of unsorted bulk tissue. Making TCR beta cDNA involved approximately 510 ng total RNA and a constant-region primer. Libraries for TCR beta were built through three nested multiplex PCR rounds, which together made up a slightly modified ARM-PCR procedure. Rounds one and two of PCR, each of around 11 cycles, were primed with TRBV1-TRBV30 forward primers and a C-beta reverse primer. One entry per CDR3 protein results from TCRdb running MiXCR on the multiplex PCR reads. Among about 35,000 distinct CDR3 sequences, nearly 75% were seen once, and the ten largest hold 15% to 20%. The sequenced sample was liver tumor tissue from sampling region 4. Subset here: tumor region T4, right-lateral pole. These receptors were obtained from a man in his forties with primary liver carcinoma and hepatitis B virus infection.

The chain has TRBV30 and TRBJ2-6, with TRBD2 as a possible D gene (7 bases). This CDR3 comprises 15 residues. Trimming took off 5 bases at V and 4 bases at J, with 15 bases between the two ends. The germline gives CDR1 GTSNPN, CDR2 SVGIG (reference sequence). The CDR3 nucleotides are TGTGCCTGGGGGAGGGCAGGGGTCGGGGCCAACGTCCTGACTTTC. Its protein product is CAWGRAGVGANVLTF.

The chain recombines TRBV12-3 or TRBV12-4 with TRBJ2-3, with D uncertain. The CDR3 is made up of 17 amino acids. Between the trimmed V and J ends, which lost 7 bases and 2 bases, there was a span of 22 bases. In nucleotides, the CDR3 is TGTGCCAGCAATCCCCCTCTAGGGCTTCCAATCACAGATACGCAGTATTTT. Amino acids: CASNPPLGLPITDTQYF.

As regards this clonotype: As the CDR3 is not closed by the conserved phenylalanine or tryptophan, this likely results from a read error. V usage is TRBV13 and J usage is TRBJ1-6; D is perhaps TRBD1 (5 bases). CDR1 is PRHDT, CDR2 FYEKMQ, per germline (reference sequence). V lost 4 bases to trimming and J lost 8 bases, with 18 bases between them. This CDR3 has 16 amino acids. As DNA, the CDR3 is TGTGCCAGCAGCTCAGCCGGAGACAGAGGCGATTCACCCCTCCACTCT. As protein: CASSSAGDRGDSPLHS.

A remark on this clonotype: Lacking the conserved final phenylalanine or tryptophan, this CDR3 likely reflects a read error. It is unclear where the CDR3 begins or ends on the DNA, so no DNA is shown, and the CDR3 is as TCRdb lists it. The chain is built from TRBV11-2 and TRBJ2-7. The CDR3 totals 14 residues, both ends included. CDR1 SGHAT and CDR2 FQNNGV come from the germline V gene. CDR3 in amino acids: CASTSNRNSYEQNS.

This clonotype came up once. At one end the junction does not follow the germline gene, possibly because of a read error. The chain has TRBV11-2 and TRBJ2-7; perhaps TRBD1 as D (5 bases). Looked up from germline, CDR1 is SGHAT and CDR2 is FQNNGV. The CDR3 covers 14 residues. In DNA, the CDR3 is TGTGCCAGCAGCTCTAACAGGAACACCTACGGGCGGTGCTTC. Translating it yields CASSSNRNTYGRCF.

Remarks on this clonotype: The junction differs from germline at one of its ends, possibly a read error. The J gene is TRBJ2-7, the V gene TRBV11-2, with 9 nucleotides matching TRBD2. Looked up from germline, CDR1 is SGHAT and CDR2 is FQNNGV. This CDR3 has 15 residues. The chain's CDR3 is CVSSLTLAGISEQYF. CDR3 bases: TGTGTCAGCAGCTTAACCCTAGCGGGGATTAGCGAGCAGTACTTC. The whole variable domain, filled in from reference TRBV11-2 and TRBJ2-7, reads EAGVAQSPRYKIIEKRQSVAFWCNPISGHATLYWYQQILGQGPKLLIQFQNNGVVDDSQLPKDRFSAERLKGVDSTLKIQPAKLEDSAVYLCVSSLTLAGISEQYFGPGTRLTVT.

This clonotype has just one count. The conserved final phenylalanine or tryptophan is absent from the CDR3, which likely points to a read error. The DNA is left out, because the CDR3 cannot be placed on it with certainty; the CDR3 is given as TCRdb lists it. This chain connects TRBV29-1 to TRBJ1-1; TRBD1, the table's D call, lacks a check against the DNA. The CDR3 adds up to 15 amino acids, both ends counted. Germline CDR1 is SQVTM and CDR2 is ANQGSEA. The CDR3 protein is CITVVVGGLNTGALY.

V is TRBV29-1 and J is TRBJ2-5, with 12 bases lining up with TRBD1. The germline V gene has CDR1 SQVTM and CDR2 ANQGSEA. The CDR3 is 15 amino acids. The V segment lost 1 base and the J segment 5 bases; nucleotides outside the gene matches: 5. CDR3 amino acids: CSVEGDRGPAETQYF. DNA of the CDR3: TGCAGCGTTGAAGGGGACAGGGGGCCGGCGGAGACCCAGTACTTC. Together with reference TRBV29-1 and TRBJ2-5, the CDR3 gives the full variable domain: SAVISQKPSRDICQRGTSLTIQCQVDSQVTMMFWYRQQPGQSLTLIATANQGSEATYESGFVIDKFPISRPNLTFSTLTVSNMSPEDSSIYLCSVEGDRGPAETQYFGPGTRLLVL.